These 9 T cell receptor beta chains originate from one sample sequenced in a study of blood T cell repertoires in COVID-19. Method: immunoSEQ multiplex PCR; TCRdb's copy keeps in-frame clones and lacks some. The data show approximately 200,000 clones, about nine tenths seen once. The sequenced sample consisted of peripheral blood. These receptors were collected from a woman aged 55-70 years with acute or convalescent COVID-19.

V usage is TRBV21-1 and J usage is TRBJ1-5; TRBD1, the table's D call, was not compared with the DNA. TRBV21-1 is a listed pseudogene. The CDR3 extends over 17 amino acids. CDR3 coding DNA: TGTGCCAGCAGCTGGGAACAGGGAAAATCTGACAATCAGCCCCAGCATTTT. This sequence encodes CASSWEQGKSDNQPQHF.

The table lists this clone with a count of one. This sequence joins TRBV2 and TRBJ2-3; 10 nucleotides align to TRBD2. V gave up 6 bases and J gave up 6 bases; unmatched junction bases: 3. This CDR3 has 13 residues. In germline, CDR1 is SNHLY, CDR2 FYNNEI. Here the CDR3 reads CASRTSGDDTQYF. The CDR3 nucleotides read TGTGCCAGCAGAACTAGCGGGGATGATACGCAGTATTTT. Using reference TRBV2 and TRBJ2-3 for the parts outside the CDR3, the full variable domain is EPEVTQTPSHQVTQMGQEVILRCVPISNHLYFYWYRQILGQKVEFLVSFYNNEISEKSEIFDDQFSVERPDGSNFTLKIRSTKLEDSAMYFCASRTSGDDTQYFGPGTRLTVL.

The chain employs TRBV10-1 and TRBJ2-3, with D tentatively TRBD1 (6 bases). This CDR3 spans 13 amino acids. Germline-derived CDR1 and CDR2 are WNHNN and SYGVQD (reference sequence). The V and J ends lost 3 bases and 8 bases respectively, with 12 bases between them. CDR3 in DNA: TGCGCCAGCAGTGAACGACAGGACGGTACGCAGTATTTT. This gives the protein CASSERQDGTQYF.

A remark on this clone: One base away lies a much larger clone, so this may be a sequencing read error. This specimen includes other DNA sequences encoding the same CDR3. The chain uses TRBV3-1 (or the pseudogene TRBV3-2) and TRBJ1-6, with 7 bases that match TRBD1. Germline assignment: CDR1 LGHDT and CDR2 YNNKEL (reference sequence). CDR3 size: 15 residues. V was pared by 0 bases and J by 7 bases, with 3 bases of the junction left unmatched. The CDR3 loop reads CASSQDAGGNSPLHF. The CDR3, as DNA: TGTGCCAGCAGCCAAGATGCAGGGGGGAATTCACCCCTCCACTTT.

The chain employs TRBV6-1 and TRBJ2-7; a weak D match, TRBD1 (5 bases). The CDR3 consists of 15 residues. Germline V gene sequence: CDR1 MNHNS, CDR2 SASEGT. Trimming took off 1 base at V and 0 bases at J, with 10 bases between the two ends. The CDR3 DNA follows: TGTGCCAGCAGTGAAGGATTGGGGCGCTCCTACGAGCAGTACTTC. This encodes CASSEGLGRSYEQYF.

The rearrangement links TRBV2 to TRBJ2-2; 11 bases match TRBD1. Germline V CDR1 and CDR2: SNHLY, FYNNEI. The CDR3 covers 15 residues. With 4 bases clipped from V and 5 bases from J, the junction kept 3 bases outside the gene matches. This chain's CDR3 is CASSADRGRTGELFF. The CDR3 coding sequence is TGTGCCAGCAGTGCGGACAGGGGGCGAACCGGGGAGCTGTTTTTT.

This rearrangement joins TRBV6-2 or TRBV6-3 to TRBJ2-7; possible D gene TRBD1, 7 bases. This CDR3 is 14 amino acids long. CDR1 and CDR2 (germline): MNHEY, SVGEGT. Trimming left V 4 bases short and J 3 bases short, with 13 bases between. The CDR3 DNA reads as TGTGCCAGCAGTTCAGGGGGGACTTACTACGAGCAGTACTTC. Encoded protein: CASSSGGTYYEQYF.

The V and J genes are TRBV3-1 (or the pseudogene TRBV3-2) and TRBJ1-6; 7 nucleotides agree with TRBD1. The CDR3 runs 13 residues. V was clipped by 7 bases and J by 8 bases; unmatched bases: 5. Germline-derived CDR1 and CDR2 are LGHDT and YNNKEL (reference sequence). This chain's CDR3 is CASNHRGDSPLHF. As DNA, the CDR3 is TGTGCCAGCAACCACAGGGGAGATTCACCCCTCCACTTT.

This clone was seen once. J is TRBJ1-2 and V is TRBV3-1 (or the pseudogene TRBV3-2), with TRBD1 as a possible D gene (6 bases). CDR1 LGHDT and CDR2 YNNKEL come from the germline V gene (reference sequence). Trimming took off 0 bases at V and 5 bases at J, with 13 bases between the two ends. The CDR3 length is 15 residues. The chain's CDR3 is CASSQDVQGWYGYTF. CDR3 bases: TGTGCCAGCAGCCAAGACGTACAGGGTTGGTATGGCTACACCTTC.